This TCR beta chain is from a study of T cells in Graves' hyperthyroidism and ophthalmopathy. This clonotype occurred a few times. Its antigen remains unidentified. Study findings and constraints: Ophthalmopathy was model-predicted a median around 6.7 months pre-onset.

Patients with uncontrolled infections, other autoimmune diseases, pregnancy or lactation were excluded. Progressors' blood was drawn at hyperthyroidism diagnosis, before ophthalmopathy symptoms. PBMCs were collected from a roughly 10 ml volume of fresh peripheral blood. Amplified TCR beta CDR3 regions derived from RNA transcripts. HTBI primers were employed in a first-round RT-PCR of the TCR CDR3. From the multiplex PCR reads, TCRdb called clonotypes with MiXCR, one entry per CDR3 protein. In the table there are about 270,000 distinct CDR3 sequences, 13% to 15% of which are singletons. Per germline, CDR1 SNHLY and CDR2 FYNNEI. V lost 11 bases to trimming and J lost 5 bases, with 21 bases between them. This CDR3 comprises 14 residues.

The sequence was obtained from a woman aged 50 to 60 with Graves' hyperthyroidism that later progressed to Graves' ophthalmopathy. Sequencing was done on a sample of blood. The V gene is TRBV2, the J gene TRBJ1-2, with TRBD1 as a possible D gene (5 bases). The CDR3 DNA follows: TGTGCCGGCGCAGAACACGGGACGGATTATGGCTACACCTTC. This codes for CAGAEHGTDYGYTF. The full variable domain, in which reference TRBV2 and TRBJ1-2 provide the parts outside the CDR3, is EPEVTQTPSHQVTQMGQEVILRCVPISNHLYFYWYRQILGQKVEFLVSFYNNEISEKSEIFDDQFSVERPDGSNFTLKIRSTKLEDSAMYFCAGAEHGTDYGYTFGSGTRLTVV.